The T cell receptor (beta chain) under discussion was sequenced for a study of post-analysis software for immune sequencing data. Study-level information: Relapsing-remitting, secondary progressive and progressive-relapsing courses of multiple sclerosis were included. Study results and caveats: Samples from a shared batch, those prepared together, strongly co-clustered by F measure. Relative to controls, patients with multiple sclerosis showed significantly lower normalized Chao1 diversity. Controls showed lower frequencies than patients for five TRBV segments, and TRBV5-6, TRBV5-1 and TRBV20-1 were among these.

In regard to this clonotype: Its antigen is still unknown.

This CDR3 has 17 residues. CDR1 and CDR2 from the germline V gene are SGHVS and FQNEAQ. Trimming stripped 1 base from V and 0 bases from J, with 14 bases between. Included in the TCR beta cDNA libraries were unique molecular identifiers. There were about 1 to 10 million T cells, and 450,000 to 550,000 cDNA molecules came from them. Using its own MiXCR run on the PCR reads, TCRdb lists one record per CDR3 protein. The sample holds hundreds of thousands of distinct CDR3 sequences; 59% are singletons and the top ten take approximately 10%. The TCR originated in a girl aged 2 to 9 with multiple sclerosis. The genes are TRBV7-8 and TRBJ2-3; unclear D gene. Sequencing input: blood. The CDR3 DNA is TGTGCCAGCAGCTTAGATTACTCACAGACTAGCACAGATACGCAGTATTTT. Translating it yields CASSLDYSQTSTDTQYF.